The present T cell receptor (beta chain) was sequenced within a study of CD8 T cells in ankylosing spondylitis (dated by TCRdb to about 2017). About the study as a whole: The study set out to find disease-linked TCR variants by profiling T cell receptor beta repertoires in ankylosing spondylitis patients and healthy donors. The full study cohort comprised around 25 ankylosing spondylitis patients and around 100 healthy donors. Peripheral blood was sampled, and synovial fluid was additionally collected from ankylosing spondylitis patients.

The reads were generated on an Illumina HiSeq 2500. Quantitative 5'-RACE with molecular barcodes was used to prepare TCR beta libraries. In the authors' own workflow: Disease-linked TCR variants were identified with a new computational method built on a probabilistic model of VDJ rearrangement. TCRdb reprocessed the public reads (quality trimming at Q25 with fastp, clone calling with MiXCR) and kept in-frame beta chains. One record per CDR3 amino acid sequence lists the most common genes and DNA. The V and J calls shown here were made by TCRdb, not taken from the authors' results. The sample contains some 220,000 distinct CDR3 sequences, 8.2% of them found a single time. The top ten hold 4.5% to 5% of the sample. The table lists this clonotype with many counts. Its antigen is currently not known. No base quality values were provided; no much bigger clone lies one nucleotide off. Overall study outcomes, separate from this receptor: Some TCR beta motif variants had previously been reported in synovial fluid and blood of reactive arthritis patients, which suggested common disease-initiation mechanisms. A TCR beta motif of several highly homologous amino acid variants appeared characteristic of blood from ankylosing spondylitis patients. According to the report, matched synovial fluid samples from ankylosing spondylitis patients were significantly enriched for the disease-linked clones. In peripheral blood, the disease-linked clones were found at relatively low frequencies and had a CD8+ phenotype.

The origin of this receptor is a female donor with ankylosing spondylitis or in good health (not recorded which). The specimen sequenced was blood, either unsorted or a sorted T cell fraction (not recorded which).

The CDR3 here reads CASSEGGSGLYNEQFF. The DNA is as follows: TGTGCCAGCAGCGAAGGGGGAAGCGGACTATACAATGAGCAGTTCTTC. The V and J segments used are TRBV9 and TRBJ2-1; the D gene could be TRBD1 or TRBD2, each one agreeing over 6 bases. V drops 3 bases and J drops 4 bases, leaving 17 bases in between. The CDR3 measures 16 amino acids from cysteine to phenylalanine. Here the CDR3 DNA is all that survives: 48 bases in frame from base 1. The germline V gene yields SGDLS for CDR1 and YYNGEE for CDR2.